Included here is one T cell receptor beta chain sequence, with context. Its antigen is unidentified. The data are from a study of shared clonotypes between healthy human individuals. The wider study: Each donor contributed plates that comprised three CD4 naive, three CD4 memory, two CD8 naive and one CD8 memory.

Study-level results: Rarefaction curves obtained for sorted subsets showed sequencing incomplete despite large depth. Relative to clonotypes present in all four donors, those not shared had lower generation probabilities.

Positively selected for CCR7, the CD45RO-negative cells used as naive CD8 cells excluded terminally differentiated effector memory CD45RA+ cells. Sequenced by immunoSEQ multiplex PCR; TCRdb stores in-frame clones only, minus some. The repertoire holds approximately 590,000 clones, with nearly 97% as singletons. Sequencing was done on a sample of naive CD8+ T cells sorted from blood. The TCR comes from a woman aged 30 to 39 in good health.

CDR3 amino acids: CASSFAGTYTEAFF. CDR3 sequence (DNA): TGTGCCAGCAGCTTTGCAGGGACCTACACTGAAGCTTTCTTT. The chain employs TRBV7-9 and TRBJ1-1, with D perhaps TRBD1 (5 bases). The CDR3 extends over 14 amino acids. CDR1 is SEHNR, CDR2 FQNEAQ, per germline (reference sequence). Trimming cost V 3 bases and J 3 bases, with 11 bases left between them.